Sequencing of this T cell receptor beta chain was carried out in a study of shared clonotypes between healthy human individuals. The V end was cut by 1 base, the J end by 11 bases, with 14 bases between. The CDR3 sequence is 13 residues long. The germline V gene has CDR1 MGHDK and CDR2 SYGVNS. Some 29,000 T cell genomes (roughly 190 ng DNA) went into each sorted-subset replicate. Assay used: immunoSEQ multiplex PCR; TCRdb lists only in-frame clones, some missing. The repertoire consists of about 380,000 clones, with about 96% occurring once and the leading ten covering approximately 0.3%. The chain couples TRBV25-1 to TRBJ1-1; D is unresolved. This receptor was obtained from a man aged 25-40 years in good health. The specimen sequenced was memory CD8+ T cells sorted from blood. The subset denotes: CD45RO+ cells pooled with CCR7-negative TemRA cells. CDR3 in amino acids: CASSESAVGTAFF. CDR3 in DNA: TGTGCCAGCAGTGAATCCGCGGTGGGTACGGCTTTCTTT.